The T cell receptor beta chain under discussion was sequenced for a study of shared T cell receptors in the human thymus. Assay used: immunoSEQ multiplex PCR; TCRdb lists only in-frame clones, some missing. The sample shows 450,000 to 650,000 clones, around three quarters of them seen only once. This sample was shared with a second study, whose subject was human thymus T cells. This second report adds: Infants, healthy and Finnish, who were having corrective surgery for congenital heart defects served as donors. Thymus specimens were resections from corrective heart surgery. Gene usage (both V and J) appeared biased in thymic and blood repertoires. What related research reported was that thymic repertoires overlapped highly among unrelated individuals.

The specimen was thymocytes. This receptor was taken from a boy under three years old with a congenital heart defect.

CDR3 loop: CASSLEGGRIIGELFF. As DNA, the CDR3 is TGCGCCAGCAGCTTGGAGGGCGGGAGAATCATCGGGGAGCTGTTTTTT. The rearrangement links TRBV5-1 to TRBJ2-2; 7 nucleotides line up with TRBD2. This CDR3 contains 16 residues. J lost 7 bases, V lost 0 bases, and 9 bases had no gene match. Germline lookup yields CDR1 SGHRS and CDR2 YFSETQ. The variable domain in full, completed from reference TRBV5-1 and TRBJ2-2, reads KAGVTQTPRYLIKTRGQQVTLSCSPISGHRSVSWYQQTPGQGLQFLFEYFSETQRNKGNFPGRFSGRQFSNSRSEMNVSTLELGDSALYLCASSLEGGRIIGELFFGEGSRLTVL.